The 26 T cell receptor beta chains below all came from one sample that was sequenced in a study of shared clonotypes between healthy human individuals. Only CD45RO-negative cells positively selected for CCR7 counted as naive CD8 cells, so terminally differentiated effector memory CD45RA+ cells were excluded. The protocol was immunoSEQ multiplex PCR, while the TCRdb copy is restricted to in-frame clones and leaves out a portion. Among some 2 million clones listed, approximately 94% were seen once. The sample consisted of naive CD8+ T cells sorted from blood. Source of these receptors: a young man in good health.

The chain is built from TRBV27 and TRBJ2-5, with D perhaps matching TRBD2 (6 bases). The ends were cut back, 5 bases at V and 3 bases at J, with 13 bases in the middle. CDR1 and CDR2 (germline): MNHEY, SMNVEV (reference sequence). This CDR3 is 14 amino acids long. In DNA, the CDR3 is TGTGCCAGCAGTCCGATAAGGACTAAAGAGACCCAGTACTTC. It translates to CASSPIRTKETQYF.

The V and J genes are TRBV6-4 and TRBJ2-1, with 9 bases lining up with TRBD2. Trimming cost V 6 bases and J 4 bases; bases outside gene matches: 10. Germline CDR1 MRHNA, CDR2 SNTAGT. This CDR3 has 16 residues. The CDR3 DNA reads as TGTGCCAGCAGGAGAACCGGGACTAGCTTATACAATGAGCAGTTCTTC. Translating gives CASRRTGTSLYNEQFF.

This chain's CDR3 is CASSSAQGANTEAFF. Written as DNA, the CDR3 is TGTGCCAGCAGCTCCGCCCAGGGAGCGAACACTGAAGCTTTCTTT. The chain carries TRBV7-9 and TRBJ1-1; perhaps TRBD1 as D (5 bases). This CDR3 region has 15 residues. The V end was cut by 4 bases, the J end by 1 base, with 13 bases between. Germline V CDR1 and CDR2: SEHNR, FQNEAQ (reference sequence).

This sequence joins TRBV6-6 and TRBJ2-6; D not resolved. The ends were cut back, 7 bases at V and 0 bases at J, with 7 bases in the middle. The CDR3 sequence is 14 residues long. CDR1 and CDR2 from the germline V gene are MNHNY and SVGAGI (reference sequence). The CDR3 sequence is CASKEGSGANVLTF. The DNA for the CDR3 is TGTGCCAGCAAAGAAGGCTCTGGGGCCAACGTCCTGACTTTC.

The chain links TRBV19 to TRBJ1-1; D is possibly TRBD1 (6 bases). The CDR3 sequence is 17 residues long. The V gene lost 3 bases and the J gene lost 3 bases, with 20 bases spanning the gap. Germline lookup yields CDR1 LNHDA and CDR2 SQIVND (reference sequence). CDR3 in DNA: TGTGCCAGTAGTATTCCGGTACAGGGAGCTGTTGACACTGAAGCTTTCTTT. This sequence encodes CASSIPVQGAVDTEAFF.

The CDR3 DNA is TGTGCCAGCAGCGTAGAGGGGGCCGGGACTAGCGTTTACAATGAGCAGTTCTTC. This translates into CASSVEGAGTSVYNEQFF. The chain employs TRBV9 and TRBJ2-1; 10 bases align to TRBD2. V gave up 0 bases and J gave up 4 bases; unmatched junction bases: 10. Germline-derived CDR1 and CDR2 are SGDLS and YYNGEE. The CDR3 runs to 18 residues.

The chain is built from TRBV13 and TRBJ2-5; a weak D match, TRBD2 (5 bases). The germline V and J ends were trimmed by 5 bases and 0 bases, with 13 bases remaining between them. Germline CDR1 is PRHDT and CDR2 is FYEKMQ (reference sequence). The CDR3 spans 15 residues. The CDR3 here is CASSADIGNQETQYF. CDR3 nucleotides: TGTGCCAGCAGCGCCGACATCGGGAACCAAGAGACCCAGTACTTC.

The chain couples TRBV6-5 to TRBJ2-1; D not resolved. V lost 6 bases and J lost 9, with 18 bases in between. CDR1 and CDR2 from the germline V gene are MNHEY and SVGAGI. The CDR3 loop spans 14 amino acids. The CDR3: CASSLIPGVGEQFF. The CDR3 DNA reads TGTGCCAGCAGCCTTATCCCAGGAGTTGGTGAGCAGTTCTTC.

J is TRBJ2-5 and V is TRBV9, with D tentatively TRBD1 (6 bases). The CDR3 has 16 amino acids. Per the germline V gene, CDR1 is SGDLS and CDR2 is YYNGEE. The V and J ends lost 0 bases and 5 bases respectively, with 17 bases between them. The chain's CDR3 is CASSVEDKAGAETQYF. Here the CDR3 DNA reads TGTGCCAGCAGCGTAGAAGATAAGGCAGGGGCGGAGACCCAGTACTTC.

The chain employs TRBV11-3 and TRBJ2-3; unclear D gene. V lost 0 bases to trimming and J lost 4 bases, with 11 bases between them. The CDR3 totals 15 residues. Germline V gives CDR1 SGHNT, CDR2 YENEEA. The CDR3 DNA follows: TGTGCCAGCAGCTTAGAGGGTGAACCTTCAGATACGCAGTATTTT. Protein product: CASSLEGEPSDTQYF.

The chain has TRBV11-2 and TRBJ2-7; 7 bases map to TRBD2. Per the germline V gene, CDR1 is SGHAT and CDR2 is FQNNGV. This CDR3 spans 16 amino acids. Unmatched junction bases numbered 10, after V lost 1 base and J lost 4 bases. CDR3 amino acids: CASSLAFGEGLYEQYF. DNA of the CDR3: TGTGCCAGCAGCTTAGCATTCGGGGAGGGCCTATACGAGCAGTACTTC.

This clone has a single count. This sequence joins TRBV4-3 and TRBJ1-4; maybe TRBD1 (6 bases). CDR3 length: 16 residues. V shed 5 bases and J shed 4 bases, with 17 bases lying between them. CDR1 is LGHNA and CDR2 is YSLEER in the germline V gene. CDR3 region: CASSAGLGQINEKLFF. The CDR3 DNA sequence: TGCGCCAGCAGCGCGGGCCTAGGACAGATTAATGAAAAACTGTTTTTT.

This clone was detected once. The chain has TRBV27 and TRBJ1-2; D possibly corresponds to TRBD1 (6 bases). In germline, CDR1 is MNHEY, CDR2 SMNVEV (reference sequence). There are 16 residues in the CDR3. With 1 base removed from V and 0 bases from J, the gap between germline ends came to 12 bases. This CDR3 reads CASSLYQTGSNYGYTF. The CDR3 bases are TGTGCCAGCAGTTTATATCAGACAGGCTCTAACTATGGCTACACCTTC.

In its sample, this clone was seen a few times. The rearrangement uses TRBV28 and TRBJ1-1; the D is unclear. This CDR3 region has 13 residues. CDR1 is MDHEN and CDR2 is SYDVKM in the germline V gene. V lost 2 bases and J lost 11, with 15 bases in between. The CDR3 DNA sequence: TGTGCCAGCAGTTTACGAGGGCAGGCGATGGCTTTCTTT. Translating it yields CASSLRGQAMAFF.

This rearrangement joins TRBV2 to TRBJ1-6, with TRBD1 identical over 9 bases. Looked up from germline, CDR1 is SNHLY and CDR2 is FYNNEI. Unmatched junction bases numbered 6, after V lost 6 bases and J lost 9 bases. This CDR3 spans 14 amino acids. The CDR3 coding sequence is TGTGCCAGCAGCCCGGGACAGGGCCCTTCACCCCTCCACTTT. Its translation: CASSPGQGPSPLHF.

This clone was recorded once. This chain uses TRBV18 with TRBJ1-3; the D is unclear. The ends were cut back, 6 bases at V and 4 bases at J, with 13 bases in the middle. The CDR3 consists of 14 residues. Germline V gene lookup returns CDR1 KGHSH and CDR2 LQKENI. CDR3 region: CASSPVVGGNTIYF. The DNA of the CDR3 is TGTGCCAGCTCCCCGGTAGTGGGAGGAAACACCATATATTTT.

The chain employs TRBV30 and TRBJ2-3; TRBD2 agrees at 7 bases. The V segment lost 1 base and the J segment 6 bases; nucleotides outside the gene matches: 10. Germline V gives CDR1 GTSNPN, CDR2 SVGIG (reference sequence). The CDR3 contains 15 residues. The CDR3: CAWSGLGRERDTQYF. In DNA form, the CDR3 reads TGTGCCTGGAGTGGTCTAGGGCGGGAGCGCGATACGCAGTATTTT.

Points on this clone: Distinct nucleotide sequences in the sample also encode this CDR3. V usage is TRBV9 and J usage is TRBJ2-7; D remains ambiguous. CDR3 length: 15 residues. Germline CDR1 reads SGDLS; CDR2 reads YYNGEE. With 0 bases removed from V and 0 bases from J, the gap between germline ends came to 10 bases. CDR3 sequence (DNA): TGTGCCAGCAGCGTAGGGACCGGAAGCTCCTACGAGCAGTACTTC. Translating gives CASSVGTGSSYEQYF.

The chain recombines TRBV30 with TRBJ1-2; D ambiguous. Germline-derived CDR1 and CDR2 are GTSNPN and SVGIG (reference sequence). The CDR3 length is 13 residues. V was cut by 0 bases and J by 6 bases, with 11 bases left in between. CDR3 bases: TGTGCCTGGAGTGTACACGTGGGCGATGGCTACACCTTC. It codes for CAWSVHVGDGYTF.

Concerning this clone itself: The identical CDR3 is also encoded by other nucleotide sequences in the sample. J is TRBJ2-3 and V is TRBV6-5; D is unresolved. Trimming removed 1 base at V and 3 bases at J, with 5 bases between. CDR1 and CDR2 (germline): MNHEY, SVGAGI. CDR3 size: 13 residues. CDR3 in DNA: TGTGCCAGCAGTTACTTTGGGACAGATACGCAGTATTTT. This codes for CASSYFGTDTQYF.

CDR3 sequence: CASSSPTVDSNEQYF. CDR3 DNA: TGTGCCAGCAGCTCCCCCACCGTAGACAGTAACGAGCAGTACTTC. This rearrangement joins TRBV7-9 to TRBJ2-7; D is perhaps TRBD1 (5 bases). This CDR3 spans 15 amino acids. The V and J ends lost 4 bases and 5 bases respectively, with 18 bases between them. Per the germline V gene, CDR1 is SEHNR and CDR2 is FQNEAQ (reference sequence).

This chain connects TRBV2 to TRBJ2-1, with 14 bases lining up with TRBD2. The CDR3 runs to 15 residues. Unmatched junction bases numbered 6, after V lost 5 bases and J lost 9 bases. CDR1 is SNHLY, CDR2 FYNNEI, per germline. DNA for the CDR3: TGTGCCAGCAGTCGACTAGCGGGGGGGCTCGGTGAGCAGTTCTTC. Its protein is CASSRLAGGLGEQFF.

V gene TRBV4-3 combines with J gene TRBJ2-7; 7 bases fit TRBD2. Germline assignment: CDR1 LGHNA and CDR2 YSLEER. V lost 0 bases and J lost 3; bases outside the gene matches: 14. The CDR3 length is 18 residues. The CDR3 spells CASSQDFSGFGGGYEQYF. CDR3 nucleotides: TGCGCCAGCAGCCAAGATTTTAGCGGGTTTGGTGGAGGCTACGAGCAGTACTTC.

In its sample, this clone was seen once. The V and J genes are TRBV21-1 and TRBJ1-2. TRBV21-1 is listed as a pseudogene. This CDR3 is 14 amino acids long. The CDR3 nucleotides read TGTGCCAGCAGCAAAGGGGGGAGGCTCTATGGCTACACCTTC. This codes for CASSKGGRLYGYTF.

V and J are TRBV5-1 and TRBJ2-1; a weak D match, TRBD2 (6 bases). V lost 0 bases, J lost 6 bases, and 13 bases lay in between. Per the germline V gene, CDR1 is SGHRS and CDR2 is YFSETQ. The CDR3 has 15 amino acids. The CDR3 DNA reads TGCGCCAGCAGCTTGGAGGCGGGGACTTTCAATGAGCAGTTCTTC. This gives the protein CASSLEAGTFNEQFF. Drawing the rest from reference TRBV5-1 and TRBJ2-1, the complete variable domain is KAGVTQTPRYLIKTRGQQVTLSCSPISGHRSVSWYQQTPGQGLQFLFEYFSETQRNKGNFPGRFSGRQFSNSRSEMNVSTLELGDSALYLCASSLEAGTFNEQFFGPGTRLTVL.

CDR3 nucleotide sequence: TGTGCCAGCAGCCCTAGTCACCAGGGGTCCATGGAGACCCAGTACTTC. It is translated as CASSPSHQGSMETQYF. J is TRBJ2-5 and V is TRBV7-9; maybe TRBD1 (6 bases). V lost 5 bases to trimming and J lost 5 bases, with 21 bases between them. There are 16 residues in the CDR3. CDR1 is SEHNR and CDR2 is FQNEAQ in the germline V gene (reference sequence). The full variable domain, rest sourced from reference TRBV7-9 and TRBJ2-5, is DTGVSQNPRHKITKRGQNVTFRCDPISEHNRLYWYRQTLGQGPEFLTYFQNEAQLEKSRLLSDRFSAERPKGSFSTLEIQRTEQGDSAMYLCASSPSHQGSMETQYFGPGTRLLVL.